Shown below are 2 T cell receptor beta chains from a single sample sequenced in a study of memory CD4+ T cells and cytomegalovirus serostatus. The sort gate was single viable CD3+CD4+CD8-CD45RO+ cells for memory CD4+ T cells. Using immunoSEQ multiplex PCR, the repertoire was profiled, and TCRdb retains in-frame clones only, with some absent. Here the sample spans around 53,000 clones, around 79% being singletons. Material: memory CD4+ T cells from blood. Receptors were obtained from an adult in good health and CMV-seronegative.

CDR3 sequence (DNA): TGTGCCAGCAGTGAAGTGCGGGAAGGTCAGCCCCAGCATTTT. Its protein product is CASSEVREGQPQHF. The chain employs TRBV2 and TRBJ1-5, with no clear D. Trimming cost V 1 base and J 6 bases, with 10 bases left between them. Germline values: CDR1 SNHLY, CDR2 FYNNEI. This CDR3 region has 14 residues.

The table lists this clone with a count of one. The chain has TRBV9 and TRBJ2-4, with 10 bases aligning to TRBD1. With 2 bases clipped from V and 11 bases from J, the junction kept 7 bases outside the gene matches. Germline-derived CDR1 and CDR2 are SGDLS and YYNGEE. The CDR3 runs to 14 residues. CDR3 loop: CASSVSGDRGFQYF. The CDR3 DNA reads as TGTGCCAGCAGCGTGAGCGGGGACAGGGGTTTTCAGTACTTC.